This entry lists 28 T cell receptor beta chains sequenced from one sample in a study of TIL therapy for anti-PD-1-resistant metastatic lung cancer. Specified time point: pre-treatment sample, taken before nivolumab and TIL therapy. The libraries were made with immunoSEQ v3. Method: immunoSEQ multiplex PCR; TCRdb's copy keeps in-frame clones and lacks some. Of 30,000 or so clones listed, about 70% are singletons. The sequenced sample was blood, obtained at baseline. Source of these receptors: a woman aged 30 to 85 with non-small cell lung cancer.

The rearrangement links TRBV12-5 to TRBJ2-5, with 8 bases matching TRBD2. This CDR3 contains 15 residues. Per germline, CDR1 LGHNT and CDR2 FRNRAP. The trim removed 1 base at V and 6 bases at J, leaving 7 bases unmatched. The CDR3 sequence: CASGLGTSGSQTQYF. CDR3 sequence (DNA): TGTGCTAGTGGTTTGGGCACGAGCGGGAGCCAGACCCAGTACTTC. Full variable domain (outside the CDR3, taken from reference TRBV12-5 and TRBJ2-5): DARVTQTPRHKVTEMGQEVTMRCQPILGHNTVFWYRQTMMQGLELLAYFRNRAPLDDSGMPKDRFSAEMPDATLATLKIQPSEPRDSAVYFCASGLGTSGSQTQYFGPGTRLLVL.

This clone occurred once. This chain joins TRBV10-1 and TRBJ2-7, with D possibly being TRBD2 (6 bases). Germline assignment: CDR1 WNHNN and CDR2 SYGVQD (reference sequence). The V end lost 2 bases, the J end lost 3 bases, and 17 bases lay between the germline ends. The CDR3 length is 16 residues. CDR3 DNA sequence: TGCGCCAGCAGTGAGGTTCGGGGCACCGGGGGCTACGAGCAGTACTTC. This codes for CASSEVRGTGGYEQYF.

The rearrangement links TRBV7-6 to TRBJ2-2, with D possibly matching TRBD2 (5 bases). Germline V gene lookup returns CDR1 SGHVS and CDR2 FNYEAQ. V lost 5 bases and J 7 bases, leaving 14 bases between the germline ends. The CDR3 loop spans 14 amino acids. The CDR3 sequence is CASSRPYEGGELFF. The CDR3 nucleotides read TGTGCCAGCAGCCGTCCCTACGAGGGCGGGGAGCTGTTTTTT. The variable domain in full, with the rest retrieved from reference TRBV7-6 and TRBJ2-2, is GAGVSQSPRYKVTKRGQDVALRCDPISGHVSLYWYRQALGQGPEFLTYFNYEAQQDKSGLPNDRFSAERPEGSISTLTIQRTEQRDSAMYRCASSRPYEGGELFFGEGSRLTVL.

For this clone: At one boundary the junction diverges from the germline segment, which might be a read error. This sequence joins TRBV7-8 and TRBJ2-7; TRBD2 agrees at 14 bases. Germline assignment: CDR1 SGHVS and CDR2 FQNEAQ. The CDR3 covers 15 residues. CDR3 in DNA: TGTGCCAGCAGCCGAGGGACTAGCGGGAGCTACGAGCAGTGCTTC. Its translation is CASSRGTSGSYEQCF.

The chain links TRBV7-6 to TRBJ2-7; D might be TRBD2 (7 bases). CDR1 SGHVS and CDR2 FNYEAQ come from the germline V gene. CDR3 length: 13 residues. Trimming removed 4 bases at V and 7 bases at J, with 14 bases between. This chain's CDR3 is CASSSWGGEEQYF. CDR3 in DNA: TGTGCCAGCAGCTCATGGGGGGGCGAAGAGCAGTACTTC.

The sample holds a few counts of this clone. The chain links TRBV5-4 to TRBJ2-2; D ambiguous. Trimming removed 4 bases at V and 6 bases at J, with 10 bases between. There are 13 residues in the CDR3. CDR1 SGHNT and CDR2 YYREEE come from the germline V gene (reference sequence). CDR3 coding DNA: TGTGCCAGCAGCGATCCTAGGTCCGGGGAGCTGTTTTTT. Residues: CASSDPRSGELFF.

The table lists this clone with a few counts. The chain has TRBV4-1 and TRBJ1-3; no firm D call. The CDR3 covers 15 residues. The germline gives CDR1 MGHRA, CDR2 YSYEKL. V gave up 0 bases and J gave up 0 bases, with 6 bases separating them. CDR3 DNA sequence: TGCGCCAGCAGCCAAGACAGACGCTCTGGAAACACCATATATTTT. This translates into CASSQDRRSGNTIYF.

This clone appeared once. This rearrangement joins TRBV11-3 to TRBJ1-1; TRBD1 aligns across 9 bases. Germline CDR1 is SGHNT and CDR2 is YENEEA. The CDR3 is made up of 14 amino acids. With 4 bases clipped from V and 5 bases from J, the junction kept 5 bases outside the gene matches. The CDR3 nucleotides read TGTGCCAGCAGCTACAGGGGGCACACGACTGAAGCTTTCTTT. Encoded protein: CASSYRGHTTEAFF.

This sequence joins TRBV19 and TRBJ2-5, with a tentative D call TRBD1 (6 bases). Looked up from germline, CDR1 is LNHDA and CDR2 is SQIVND (reference sequence). The CDR3 runs to 14 residues. Trimming took off 3 bases at V and 5 bases at J, with 13 bases between the two ends. In DNA, the CDR3 is TGTGCCAGTAGTATGGCAGGGGTAGGGGAGACCCAGTACTTC. Translation: CASSMAGVGETQYF.

The rearrangement uses TRBV18 and TRBJ1-1, with 8 positions matching TRBD1. The CDR3 is 14 residues long. From germline, CDR1 is KGHSH and CDR2 LQKENI. With 2 bases clipped from V and 4 bases from J, the junction kept 3 bases outside the gene matches. In DNA, the CDR3 is TGTGCCAGCTCACCAGTACAGGGGGTCACTGAAGCTTTCTTT. Translated, it gives CASSPVQGVTEAFF.

V usage is TRBV6-1 and J usage is TRBJ2-2, with 7 bases aligning to TRBD2. With 2 bases clipped from V and 7 bases from J, the junction kept 13 bases outside the gene matches. CDR1 MNHNS and CDR2 SASEGT come from the germline V gene. The CDR3 has 17 amino acids. CDR3 in amino acids: CASSERGGRGWRGELFF. CDR3 sequence (DNA): TGTGCCAGCAGTGAAAGGGGAGGGAGGGGCTGGCGCGGGGAGCTGTTTTTT.

This chain joins TRBV6-1 and TRBJ1-5; D is uncertain. The CDR3 has 16 amino acids. Germline-derived CDR1 and CDR2 are MNHNS and SASEGT. V was clipped by 1 base and J by 6 bases, with 16 bases between them. CDR3 in amino acids: CASSEEFLQFSQPQHF. The CDR3 region has the DNA TGTGCCAGCAGTGAAGAGTTCCTACAGTTCAGTCAGCCCCAGCATTTT.

The V and J genes are TRBV5-1 and TRBJ2-5, with 7 bases aligning to TRBD1. Germline CDR1 SGHRS, CDR2 YFSETQ. V lost 4 bases to trimming and J lost 3 bases; unmatched junction nucleotides: 6. The CDR3 sequence is 14 residues long. The CDR3 loop is CASSGTGVKETQYF. The CDR3 region has the DNA TGCGCCAGCAGCGGAACAGGGGTAAAAGAGACCCAGTACTTC.

The CDR3 loop is CATSGGSVRMQFF. CDR3 coding DNA: TGTGCCACCAGCGGAGGCTCAGTCAGGATGCAGTTCTTC. This chain uses TRBV15 with TRBJ2-1, with a weak D call TRBD2 (5 bases). Germline V CDR1 and CDR2: LNHNV, YYDKDF (reference sequence). There are 13 residues in the CDR3. Trimming stripped 5 bases from V and 12 bases from J, with 17 bases between.

The chain recombines TRBV4-2 with TRBJ2-1; TRBD2 matches 10 bases. The trim removed 4 bases at V and 3 bases at J, leaving 15 bases unmatched. In germline, CDR1 is LGHNA, CDR2 YNFKEQ. This CDR3 has 19 amino acids. The CDR3 protein is CASSRADTRGLADYNEQFF. The DNA of the CDR3 is TGTGCCAGCAGCCGAGCCGACACCCGCGGACTAGCGGACTACAATGAGCAGTTCTTC.

This clone was counted a few times. The chain is built from TRBV13 and TRBJ2-5, with 10 bases aligning to TRBD2. With the DNA end fitting TRBJ2-7 better, the J assignment may be wrong. The CDR3 loop spans 17 amino acids. Germline V gives CDR1 PRHDT, CDR2 FYEKMQ (reference sequence). CDR3 bases: TGTGCCAGCAGCTTAGCACCGGGACTAGCGTTGAACTACGAGCAGTACTTC. It codes for CASSLAPGLALNYEQYF.

The V and J genes are TRBV2 and TRBJ2-3; 9 bases map to TRBD2. CDR3 length: 14 amino acids. The J segment lost 0 bases and the V segment lost 7 bases, leaving 2 bases of the junction unmatched. Germline lookup yields CDR1 SNHLY and CDR2 FYNNEI. The CDR3 DNA reads as TGTGCCAGCAAAACTAGCGGGAGCACAGATACGCAGTATTTT. It is translated as CASKTSGSTDTQYF.

The chain carries TRBV28 and TRBJ2-5; TRBD1 agrees at 7 bases. The CDR3 is 15 residues long. V lost 2 bases, J lost 7 bases, and 10 bases stayed unmatched. Per germline, CDR1 MDHEN and CDR2 SYDVKM. CDR3 loop: CASSLGTVGLGTQYF. CDR3 in DNA: TGTGCCAGCAGTTTAGGGACAGTGGGCCTTGGGACCCAGTACTTC.

The chain is built from TRBV5-1 and TRBJ2-7; TRBD2 matches at 13 bases. V shed 4 bases and J 5 bases; nucleotides not matched to a gene: 3. The CDR3 has 14 amino acids. Per germline, CDR1 SGHRS and CDR2 YFSETQ. The CDR3: CASSPGTSGNEQYF. Written as DNA, the CDR3 is TGCGCCAGCAGCCCAGGGACTAGCGGGAACGAGCAGTACTTC.

V usage is TRBV27 and J usage is TRBJ1-2, with 7 bases that match TRBD1. Germline lookup yields CDR1 MNHEY and CDR2 SMNVEV (reference sequence). The CDR3 runs to 17 residues. Trimming took 4 bases from V and 0 from J; bases not matched to a gene: 11. CDR3 DNA sequence: TGTGCCAGCAGTTCTGAATTAGGACAGGTGGCTAACTATGGCTACACCTTC. This codes for CASSSELGQVANYGYTF.

The chain carries TRBV6-4 and TRBJ2-7, with 11 positions matching TRBD2. The CDR3 has 15 residues. The germline CDR1 and CDR2 sequences are MRHNA and SNTAGT. The trim removed 6 bases at V and 5 bases at J, leaving 9 bases unmatched. CDR3 in amino acids: CASSLTSGRLNEQYF. As DNA, the CDR3 is TGTGCCAGCAGCTTAACTAGCGGGAGACTCAACGAGCAGTACTTC.

The CDR3 is CSVDRGYTGELFF. As DNA, the CDR3 is TGCAGCGTCGACAGGGGGTATACCGGGGAGCTGTTTTTT. The chain recombines TRBV29-1 with TRBJ2-2; 9 nucleotides match TRBD1. The CDR3 has 13 residues. The germline gives CDR1 SQVTM, CDR2 ANQGSEA. The V segment lost 6 bases and the J segment 5 bases; nucleotides outside the gene matches: 4.

V is TRBV10-3 and J is TRBJ2-7, with D perhaps matching TRBD1 or TRBD2 (5 bases each). The CDR3 spans 15 residues. The V and J ends lost 4 bases and 0 bases respectively, with 13 bases between them. Germline lookup yields CDR1 ENHRY and CDR2 SYGVKD. The CDR3 sequence: CAISGRDGASYEQYF. Written as DNA, the CDR3 is TGTGCCATCAGTGGACGGGACGGAGCCTCCTACGAGCAGTACTTC.

V is TRBV5-6 and J is TRBJ1-4; D not certain. This CDR3 spans 14 amino acids. Trimming removed 4 bases from V and 11 bases from J, with 18 bases in between. Germline lookup yields CDR1 SGHDT and CDR2 YYEEEE. The DNA for the CDR3 is TGTGCCAGCAGCACAGAAATTAAAGGTGGGAAACTGTTTTTT. As protein: CASSTEIKGGKLFF.

The chain employs TRBV5-6 and TRBJ2-1; D call uncertain. The CDR3 is 14 residues long. The V gene lost 1 base and the J gene lost 4 bases, with 9 bases spanning the gap. CDR1 and CDR2 (germline): SGHDT, YYEEEE. CDR3 loop: CASSLSLSYNEQFF. The CDR3 nucleotides are TGTGCCAGCAGCTTGTCATTATCTTACAATGAGCAGTTCTTC.

CDR3 sequence reads: CASSSLAGGPDTQYF. CDR3 coding DNA: TGTGCCAGCAGCTCACTAGCGGGAGGGCCTGACACGCAGTATTTT. This chain connects TRBV7-2 to TRBJ2-3, with 13 bases lining up with TRBD2. This CDR3 is 15 amino acids long. The trim removed 4 bases at V and 9 bases at J, leaving 7 bases unmatched. Germline values: CDR1 SGHTA, CDR2 FQGNSA. Filled out from reference TRBV7-2 and TRBJ2-3, the complete variable domain reads GAGVSQSPSNKVTEKGKDVELRCDPISGHTALYWYRQSLGQGLEFLIYFQGNSAPDKSGLPSDRFSAERTGGSVSTLTIQRTQQEDSAVYLCASSSLAGGPDTQYFGPGTRLTVL.

The chain combines TRBV27 with TRBJ2-5, with D perhaps TRBD2 (5 bases). The CDR3 loop spans 14 amino acids. Deletions cut 0 bases from V and 5 bases from J, with 10 bases between. Germline CDR1 and CDR2: MNHEY and SMNVEV (reference sequence). The DNA of the CDR3 is TGTGCCAGCAGTTTATCGAGGGCTGGGGAGACCCAGTACTTC. Residues: CASSLSRAGETQYF.

The CDR3 DNA is TGTGCCAGCAGCTTGCGCGAGGGAACCGGGGAGCTGTTTTTT. It encodes CASSLREGTGELFF. The rearrangement links TRBV5-6 to TRBJ2-2, with a possible D match to TRBD2 (5 bases). From germline, CDR1 is SGHDT and CDR2 YYEEEE. V gave up 1 base and J gave up 5 bases, with 9 bases separating them. The CDR3 sequence is 14 residues long. Together with reference TRBV5-6 and TRBJ2-2, the CDR3 gives the full variable domain: DAGVTQSPTHLIKTRGQQVTLRCSPKSGHDTVSWYQQALGQGPQFIFQYYEEEERQRGNFPDRFSGHQFPNYSSELNVNALLLGDSALYLCASSLREGTGELFFGEGSRLTVL.